This T cell receptor beta chain came from a study of cytomegalovirus exposure and HLA in healthy donors. Study-level background: Clustering assigned over 70% of the 350 to 450 genotyped donors to the Caucasian-associated ancestry cluster. Overall study findings and caveats: Association of a missense DCLRE1C variant with TCR beta V- and J-gene trimming was reported in a later analysis. In a later analysis, an Asian-associated ancestry cluster reportedly showed fewer N-insertions than the approximately 610-donor mean.

The CDR3 is made up of 14 amino acids. With 4 bases clipped from V and 1 base from J, the junction kept 3 bases outside the gene matches. Germline V gene sequence: CDR1 SGHTA, CDR2 FQGNSA. There were likely unrecorded immune exposures, though donors were nominally healthy when sampled. 13 Jbeta primers and 60 Vbeta primers were used for the PCR. Sequenced by immunoSEQ multiplex PCR; TCRdb stores in-frame clones only, minus some. The top ten clones hold around 7.5% of a sample with around 88,000 clones, roughly 80% of them seen once. On this clone itself: Its antigen is not known.

This sequence originates from a man aged 50 or older in good health and CMV-seropositive. V usage is TRBV7-2 and J usage is TRBJ1-2, with 7 positions matching TRBD1. Sequenced input: PBMCs. The CDR3 DNA reads as TGTGCCAGCAGCTGGGACAGCTTTAACTATGGCTACACCTTC. Its translation is CASSWDSFNYGYTF.